The source of this T cell receptor (beta chain) is a study of cytomegalovirus exposure and HLA in healthy donors. Study in general: Sequencing of about 179 million T cells in an earlier analysis found 100 million or so unique TCR beta sequences. Study findings and constraints: HLA alleles were associated with 17,000 or so TCR beta sequences in a later analysis at 0.05 false discovery rate. Rates of TCR association differed by HLA locus in a later analysis, with DRB1 highest and HLA-C lowest. Later analysis revealed greater clonal expansion in HLA-associated TCR beta chains than in equally common others.

A word on this clone: No antigen is known for it.

PCR was performed using 60 Vbeta and 13 Jbeta primers. The protocol was immunoSEQ multiplex PCR, while the TCRdb copy is restricted to in-frame clones and leaves out a portion. The repertoire holds about 200,000 clones, with approximately 86% as singletons. The CDR3 runs to 12 residues. The germline V and J ends were trimmed by 6 bases and 4 bases, with 9 bases remaining between them. Looked up from germline, CDR1 is MNHEY and CDR2 is SVGAGI. This clonotype was obtained from a woman aged 25 to 39 in good health and CMV-seronegative. Sequenced: PBMCs. V gene TRBV6-5 combines with J gene TRBJ1-2, with a weak D call TRBD1 (5 bases). The CDR3 reads CASRQVGYGYTF. The CDR3 coding sequence is TGTGCCAGCAGACAGGTCGGCTATGGCTACACCTTC.